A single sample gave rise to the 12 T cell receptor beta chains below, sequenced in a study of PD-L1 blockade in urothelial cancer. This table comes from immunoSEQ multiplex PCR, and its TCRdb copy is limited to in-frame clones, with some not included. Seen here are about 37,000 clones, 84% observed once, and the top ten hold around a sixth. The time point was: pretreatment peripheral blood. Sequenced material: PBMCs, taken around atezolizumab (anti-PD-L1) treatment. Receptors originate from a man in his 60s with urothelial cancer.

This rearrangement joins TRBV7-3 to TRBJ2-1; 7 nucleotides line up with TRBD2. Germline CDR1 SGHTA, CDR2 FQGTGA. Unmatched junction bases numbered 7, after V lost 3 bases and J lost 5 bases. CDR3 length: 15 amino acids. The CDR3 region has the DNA TGTGCCAGCAGCTTTAGCGCGGGAGTCCACAATGAGCAGTTCTTC. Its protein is CASSFSAGVHNEQFF.

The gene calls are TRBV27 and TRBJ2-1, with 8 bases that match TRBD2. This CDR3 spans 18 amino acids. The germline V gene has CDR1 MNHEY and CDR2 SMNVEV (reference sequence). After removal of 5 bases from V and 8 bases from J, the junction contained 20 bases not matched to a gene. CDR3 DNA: TGTGCCAGCAGTCCGTGGTGGGGAGCGGGAGACGGATTGGATGAGCAGTTCTTC. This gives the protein CASSPWWGAGDGLDEQFF.

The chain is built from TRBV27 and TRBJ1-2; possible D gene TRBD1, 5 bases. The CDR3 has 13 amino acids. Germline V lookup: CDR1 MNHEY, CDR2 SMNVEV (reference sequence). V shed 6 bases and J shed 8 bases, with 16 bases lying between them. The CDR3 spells CASRKGREQGYTF. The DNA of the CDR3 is TGTGCCAGCAGGAAGGGGAGGGAACAGGGCTACACCTTC.

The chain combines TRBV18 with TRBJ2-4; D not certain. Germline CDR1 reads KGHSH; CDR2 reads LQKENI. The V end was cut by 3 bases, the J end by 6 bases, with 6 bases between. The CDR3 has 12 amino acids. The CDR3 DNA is TGTGCCAGCTCACCCAACGGAAACATTCAGTACTTC. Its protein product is CASSPNGNIQYF.

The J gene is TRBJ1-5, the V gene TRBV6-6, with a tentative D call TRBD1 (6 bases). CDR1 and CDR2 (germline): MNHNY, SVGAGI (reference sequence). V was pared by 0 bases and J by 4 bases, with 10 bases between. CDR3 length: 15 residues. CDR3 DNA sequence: TGTGCCAGCAGTTACTCCCGGGACACTAATCAGCCCCAGCATTTT. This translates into CASSYSRDTNQPQHF.

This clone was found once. Here the CDR3 DNA reads TGTGCCAGCAGCTTATCCAAGGGAGGTTTCAATGAGCAGTTCTTC. It codes for CASSLSKGGFNEQFF. The chain employs TRBV7-3 and TRBJ2-1; possibly TRBD2 for D (6 bases). From germline, CDR1 is SGHTA and CDR2 FQGTGA. Trimming shortened V by 2 bases and J by 6 bases, and 14 bases separated the two germline ends. This CDR3 comprises 15 residues.

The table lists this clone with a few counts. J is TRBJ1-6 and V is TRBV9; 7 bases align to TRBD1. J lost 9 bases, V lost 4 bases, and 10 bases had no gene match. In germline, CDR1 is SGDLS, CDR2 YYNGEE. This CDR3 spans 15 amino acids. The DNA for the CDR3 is TGTGCCAGCAGCCCTCTCACAGGGGATACTTCACCCCTCCACTTT. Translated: CASSPLTGDTSPLHF.

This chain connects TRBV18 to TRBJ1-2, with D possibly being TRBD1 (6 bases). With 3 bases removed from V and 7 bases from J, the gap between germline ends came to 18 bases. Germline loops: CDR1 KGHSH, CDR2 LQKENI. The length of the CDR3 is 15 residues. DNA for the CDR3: TGTGCCAGCTCACCTAATCTACAGGGTCGGAGTGGCTACACCTTC. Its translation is CASSPNLQGRSGYTF. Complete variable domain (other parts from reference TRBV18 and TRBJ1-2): NAGVMQNPRHLVRRRGQEARLRCSPMKGHSHVYWYRQLPEEGLKFMVYLQKENIIDESGMPKERFSAEFPKEGPSILRIQQVVRGDSAAYFCASSPNLQGRSGYTFGSGTRLTVV.

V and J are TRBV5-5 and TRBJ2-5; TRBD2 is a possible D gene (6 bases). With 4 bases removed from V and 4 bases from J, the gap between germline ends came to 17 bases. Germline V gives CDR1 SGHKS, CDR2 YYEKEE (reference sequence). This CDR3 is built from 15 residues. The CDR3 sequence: CASSPRDSLPETQYF. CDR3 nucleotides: TGTGCCAGCAGCCCCCGGGACTCCCTTCCAGAGACCCAGTACTTC.

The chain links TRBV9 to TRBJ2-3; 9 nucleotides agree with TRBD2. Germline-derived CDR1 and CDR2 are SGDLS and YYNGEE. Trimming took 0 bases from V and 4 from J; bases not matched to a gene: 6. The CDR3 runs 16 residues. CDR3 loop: CASSVVSSGSADTQYF. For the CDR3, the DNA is TGTGCCAGCAGCGTAGTTAGTAGCGGGAGCGCAGATACGCAGTATTTT.

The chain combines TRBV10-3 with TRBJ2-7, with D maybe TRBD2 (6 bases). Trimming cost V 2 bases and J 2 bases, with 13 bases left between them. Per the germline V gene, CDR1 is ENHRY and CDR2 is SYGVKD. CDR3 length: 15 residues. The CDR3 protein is CAISEINSGTYEQYF. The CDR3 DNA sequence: TGTGCCATCAGTGAGATAAATAGCGGCACCTACGAGCAGTACTTC.

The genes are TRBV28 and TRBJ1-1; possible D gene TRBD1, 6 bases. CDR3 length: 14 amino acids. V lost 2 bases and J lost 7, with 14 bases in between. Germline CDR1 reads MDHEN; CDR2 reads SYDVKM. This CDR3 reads CASSLMGAKFEAFF. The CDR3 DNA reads TGTGCCAGCAGTTTAATGGGGGCGAAGTTTGAAGCTTTCTTT.